The 5 T cell receptor beta chains below were found in one sample sequenced in a study of blood T cell repertoires in COVID-19. Method: immunoSEQ multiplex PCR; TCRdb's copy keeps in-frame clones and lacks some. The sample consists of about 20,000 clones, 75% to 85% of them appearing once. The sample consisted of peripheral blood. Every receptor here comes from a man of 80 years or more with acute or convalescent COVID-19.

This clone was detected only once. The rearrangement links TRBV28 to TRBJ1-4, with 9 bases identical to TRBD1. CDR3 size: 15 residues. Germline V gene data show CDR1 as MDHEN and CDR2 as SYDVKM. The V segment lost 2 bases and the J segment 5 bases; nucleotides outside the gene matches: 3. CDR3 sequence (DNA): TGTGCCAGCAGTTTACCCACAGGGGGCAATGAAAAACTGTTTTTT. It specifies CASSLPTGGNEKLFF.

The chain links TRBV9 to TRBJ2-1; TRBD2 matches at 7 bases. This CDR3 comprises 14 residues. V lost 2 bases and J lost 3; bases outside the gene matches: 2. CDR1 and CDR2 (germline): SGDLS, YYNGEE. The DNA of the CDR3 is TGTGCCAGCAGCGTCACGGGAGGCTACAATGAGCAGTTCTTC. As protein: CASSVTGGYNEQFF.

The chain combines TRBV7-2 with TRBJ2-3, with D unclear. The V gene's germline CDR1 is SGHTA and CDR2 FQGNSA. CDR3 length: 15 amino acids. V was shortened by 1 base and J by 1 base, with 9 bases between the two germline ends. CDR3: CASSLVPTGTDTQYF. CDR3 DNA: TGTGCCAGCAGCTTAGTACCCACGGGCACAGATACGCAGTATTTT. The full variable domain, in which reference TRBV7-2 and TRBJ2-3 provide the parts outside the CDR3, is GAGVSQSPSNKVTEKGKDVELRCDPISGHTALYWYRQSLGQGLEFLIYFQGNSAPDKSGLPSDRFSAERTGGSVSTLTIQRTQQEDSAVYLCASSLVPTGTDTQYFGPGTRLTVL.

The V call is TRBV7-3, the J call TRBJ1-6; D gene unclear. This CDR3 has 15 amino acids. The V end lost 5 bases, the J end lost 8 bases, and 16 bases lay between the germline ends. Germline V CDR1 and CDR2: SGHTA, FQGTGA. CDR3 region: CASSAAGGRDSPLHF. The DNA of the CDR3 is TGTGCCAGCAGCGCGGCAGGAGGGCGAGATTCACCCCTCCACTTT.

This chain links TRBV7-9 with TRBJ2-1, with TRBD2 matching 13 bases. Losses at the gene ends were 1 base for V and 12 bases for J; bases not matched to a gene: 9. The CDR3 spans 16 residues. Germline CDR1 is SEHNR and CDR2 is FQNEAQ (reference sequence). The CDR3 DNA reads TGTGCCAGCAGCTTAGGAGGACTAGCGGGAGATCGGTCGCAGTTCTTC. This codes for CASSLGGLAGDRSQFF. Looking up the rest from reference TRBV7-9 and TRBJ2-1 gives the full variable domain: DTGVSQNPRHKITKRGQNVTFRCDPISEHNRLYWYRQTLGQGPEFLTYFQNEAQLEKSRLLSDRFSAERPKGSFSTLEIQRTEQGDSAMYLCASSLGGLAGDRSQFFGPGTRLTVL.